This T cell receptor (beta chain) was profiled in a study of glioma-infiltrating T cells. Study at large: Glioma patients had dexamethasone for six or fewer days before surgery.

Using RNA template, CDR3s of TCR alpha and beta were amplified with iRepertoire arm-PCR. TCRdb reanalysed the multiplex PCR reads using MiXCR and keeps one entry per CDR3 protein. The sample carries around 390,000 distinct CDR3 sequences, 35% to 45% recorded once. A word on this clonotype: Its antigen is not identified.

The ends were cut back, 2 bases at V and 4 bases at J, with 17 bases in the middle. Germline CDR1 reads MDHEN; CDR2 reads SYDVKM. The CDR3 sequence is 16 residues long. Overall study findings and caveats: Tissue and blood shared very few CDR3 sequences.

Sequenced sample: glioma tissue, nonneoplastic brain tissue, or PBMCs (not recorded which). This chain links TRBV28 with TRBJ2-5; D unresolved. The origin of this receptor is a human donor with low-grade glioma or glioblastoma, undergoing nonglioma brain surgery, or in good health (not recorded which). Here the CDR3 DNA reads TGTGCCAGCAGTTTAGAGACCACCCGCCTCGGAGAGACCCAGTACTTC. This gives the protein CASSLETTRLGETQYF.